One sample yielded the 27 T cell receptor beta chains listed below, sequenced in a study of blood T cell repertoires in COVID-19. TCRdb's copy holds only in-frame clones and misses some; the assay was immunoSEQ multiplex PCR. In the table there are about 290,000 clones, over 85% of which are singletons. Sequenced: peripheral blood. The source is a woman in her twenties or thirties with COVID-19, enrolled during active disease.

The V gene is TRBV5-1, the J gene TRBJ1-6; 9 nucleotides align to TRBD1. The CDR3 spans 16 residues. With 4 bases clipped from V and 9 bases from J, the junction kept 11 bases outside the gene matches. CDR1 is SGHRS and CDR2 is YFSETQ in the germline V gene. The CDR3, as DNA: TGCGCCAGCAGCCCGGAGGGACAGGGCCAGGGTTCACCCCTCCACTTT. It codes for CASSPEGQGQGSPLHF.

The V gene is TRBV3-1 (or the pseudogene TRBV3-2), the J gene TRBJ2-3, with D tentatively TRBD2 (6 bases). Trimming cost V 1 base and J 6 bases, with 20 bases left between them. This CDR3 is built from 17 residues. Germline V gene data show CDR1 as LGHDT and CDR2 as YNNKEL (reference sequence). The CDR3 bases are TGTGCCAGCAGCCAAGTCCCCAGCGGGTTCATAGTTGATACGCAGTATTTT. It yields the protein CASSQVPSGFIVDTQYF.

The CDR3 DNA sequence: TGCGCCAGCAGTGAGTCGATGGACAGTTGGGAGACCCAGTACTTC. It codes for CASSESMDSWETQYF. The chain combines TRBV10-2 with TRBJ2-5; D possibly corresponds to TRBD1 (6 bases). CDR3 length equals 15 residues. Between the trimmed V and J ends, which lost 0 bases and 5 bases, there was a span of 13 bases. Germline lookup yields CDR1 WSHSY and CDR2 SAAADI.

The V and J genes are TRBV19 and TRBJ2-7; 10 nucleotides agree with TRBD1. This CDR3 is 16 amino acids long. Germline CDR1 reads LNHDA; CDR2 reads SQIVND (reference sequence). Trimming took 4 bases from V and 3 from J; bases not matched to a gene: 9. CDR3 coding DNA: TGTGCCAGTAGTAGAAAGGGGACAGGGGCGATCTACGAGCAGTACTTC. As protein: CASSRKGTGAIYEQYF.

This chain uses TRBV7-8 with TRBJ2-5; 11 bases match TRBD2. This CDR3 spans 16 amino acids. Germline CDR1 is SGHVS and CDR2 is FQNEAQ. Losses at the gene ends were 2 bases for V and 3 bases for J; bases not matched to a gene: 5. CDR3 protein: CASSLILAGAEETQYF. CDR3 coding DNA: TGTGCCAGCAGCTTAATACTAGCGGGGGCCGAAGAGACCCAGTACTTC.

V and J are TRBV19 and TRBJ1-1; the D is unclear. The V and J ends lost 4 bases and 3 bases respectively, with 9 bases between them. This CDR3 has 13 residues. From germline, CDR1 is LNHDA and CDR2 SQIVND (reference sequence). The CDR3 spells CASSTVIDTEAFF. CDR3 DNA: TGTGCCAGTAGTACCGTAATTGACACTGAAGCTTTCTTT.

This clone was counted a single time. J is TRBJ2-7 and V is TRBV5-1, with D possibly matching TRBD1 (6 bases). Germline V gene sequence: CDR1 SGHRS, CDR2 YFSETQ. The CDR3 length is 14 residues. The V end was cut by 2 bases, the J end by 0 bases, with 9 bases between. Written as DNA, the CDR3 is TGCGCCAGCAGCTTTTCGACAGGCTCCTACGAGCAGTACTTC. Its protein is CASSFSTGSYEQYF.

The V and J genes are TRBV9 and TRBJ2-7, with 8 bases matching TRBD1. Trimming removed 4 bases from V and 0 bases from J; junction bases left unmatched: 6. The CDR3 contains 15 residues. Germline V gene sequence: CDR1 SGDLS, CDR2 YYNGEE. The CDR3 nucleotides are TGTGCCAGCAGCCGTGGACAGGGCAGCTCCTACGAGCAGTACTTC. Protein product: CASSRGQGSSYEQYF.

CDR3 bases: TGTGCCAGCAGATACGGGACAGGGGGGTCTGGGGCCAACGTCCTGACTTTC. Translating it yields CASRYGTGGSGANVLTF. The rearrangement joins TRBV2 to TRBJ2-6; 11 nucleotides align to TRBD1. Germline lookup yields CDR1 SNHLY and CDR2 FYNNEI. The CDR3 consists of 17 residues. V gave up 6 bases and J gave up 1 base; unmatched junction bases: 5. Full variable domain (missing parts from reference TRBV2 and TRBJ2-6): EPEVTQTPSHQVTQMGQEVILRCVPISNHLYFYWYRQILGQKVEFLVSFYNNEISEKSEIFDDQFSVERPDGSNFTLKIRSTKLEDSAMYFCASRYGTGGSGANVLTFGAGSRLTVL.

V and J are TRBV5-1 and TRBJ1-2, with 7 bases that match TRBD1. V was pared by 4 bases and J by 3 bases, with 6 bases of the junction left unmatched. The CDR3 contains 14 residues. CDR1 and CDR2 from the germline V gene are SGHRS and YFSETQ. The CDR3, as DNA: TGCGCCAGCAGCACTACTACAGGGGACTATGGCTACACCTTC. Its protein is CASSTTTGDYGYTF.

V and J are TRBV7-2 and TRBJ2-3; TRBD2 might be the D (7 bases). Germline V gene data show CDR1 as SGHTA and CDR2 as FQGNSA. The V end was cut by 3 bases, the J end by 9 bases, with 19 bases between. The CDR3 covers 15 residues. CDR3 nucleotide sequence: TGTGCCAGCAGCTTGGCGGGGGCGAACCTCCCCACGCAGTATTTT. Protein: CASSLAGANLPTQYF.

This clone has a single count. The identical CDR3 is also encoded by other nucleotide sequences in the sample. This rearrangement joins TRBV7-9 to TRBJ2-3, with 7 bases aligning to TRBD1. With V trimmed by 5 bases and J by 0 bases, 2 bases remained unmatched. This CDR3 spans 14 amino acids. From germline, CDR1 is SEHNR and CDR2 FQNEAQ (reference sequence). CDR3: CASSLRGSTDTQYF. CDR3 bases: TGTGCCAGCAGCCTCAGGGGGAGCACAGATACGCAGTATTTT.

J is TRBJ2-1 and V is TRBV19; D is possibly TRBD1 (6 bases). The CDR3 runs to 16 residues. Trimming shortened V by 4 bases and J by 4 bases, and 17 bases separated the two germline ends. In germline, CDR1 is LNHDA, CDR2 SQIVND (reference sequence). The CDR3 region has the DNA TGTGCCAGTAGTACTACCGGGACATGGTCTTACAATGAGCAGTTCTTC. Its translation: CASSTTGTWSYNEQFF.

The chain links TRBV5-6 to TRBJ2-2, with 7 bases aligning to TRBD1. The CDR3 has 16 amino acids. Germline V gene data show CDR1 as SGHDT and CDR2 as YYEEEE. After removal of 2 bases from V and 4 bases from J, the junction contained 8 bases not matched to a gene. This CDR3 is CASSFTWDSFTGELFF. Here the CDR3 DNA reads TGTGCCAGCAGCTTTACGTGGGACAGCTTCACCGGGGAGCTGTTTTTT.

The chain uses TRBV9 and TRBJ1-4, with 11 bases lining up with TRBD1. The CDR3 length is 16 residues. Germline CDR1 SGDLS, CDR2 YYNGEE. The V gene end was trimmed by 3 bases and the J gene end by 8 bases; junction bases not matched to a gene: 9. The chain's CDR3 is CASSARGTGGNEKLFF. The CDR3 bases are TGTGCCAGCAGCGCGAGGGGGACAGGGGGTAACGAAAAACTGTTTTTT.

This clone was counted only a few times. V gene TRBV18 combines with J gene TRBJ1-1; D is possibly TRBD1 (5 bases). Germline CDR1 and CDR2: KGHSH and LQKENI. This CDR3 comprises 13 residues. The V end was cut by 6 bases, the J end by 0 bases, with 8 bases between. Here the CDR3 reads CASSPGVNTEAFF. The CDR3 nucleotides are TGTGCCAGCTCCCCGGGGGTGAACACTGAAGCTTTCTTT.

Notes on this clone: The same CDR3 is also encoded by other DNA sequences in this sample. The chain couples TRBV5-1 to TRBJ1-2; no clear D gene. Trimming took off 1 base at V and 8 bases at J, with 9 bases between the two ends. The CDR3 runs to 12 residues. The V gene's germline CDR1 is SGHRS and CDR2 YFSETQ. The CDR3 DNA reads as TGCGCCAGCAGCTTGCCGGGCGGGGGCTACACCTTC. The encoded protein is CASSLPGGGYTF.

The chain has TRBV12-3 or TRBV12-4 and TRBJ1-6; D call uncertain. CDR3 size: 12 residues. The V and J ends lost 6 bases and 7 bases respectively, with 7 bases between them. In nucleotides, the CDR3 is TGTGCCAGCAGACGGTTAAATTCACCCCTCCACTTT. This codes for CASRRLNSPLHF.

This clone was counted once. The rearrangement links TRBV6-1 to TRBJ1-1, with 7 bases aligning to TRBD1. The germline V gene encodes CDR1 MNHNS and CDR2 SASEGT. CDR3 length: 12 amino acids. Trimming at V came to 6 bases and at J to 7 bases, leaving 5 bases not matched to a gene. The CDR3 sequence is CASSLDRSEAFF. CDR3 nucleotide sequence: TGTGCCAGCAGCTTGGACAGGAGTGAAGCTTTCTTT.

This clone showed up just once. The chain uses TRBV13 and TRBJ2-1, with 15 positions matching TRBD2. Germline trimming cut 4 bases from V and 3 bases from J; bases unmatched to any gene: 10. The CDR3 extends over 19 amino acids. Germline V gene sequence: CDR1 PRHDT, CDR2 FYEKMQ (reference sequence). The CDR3 sequence is CASSSGWTSGGAFYNEQFF. Written as DNA, the CDR3 is TGTGCCAGCAGCTCAGGTTGGACTAGCGGGGGGGCATTCTACAATGAGCAGTTCTTC.

This chain links TRBV19 with TRBJ1-1, with 7 bases lining up with TRBD1. This CDR3 is built from 15 residues. The trim removed 8 bases at V and 1 base at J, leaving 10 bases unmatched. Germline loops: CDR1 LNHDA, CDR2 SQIVND (reference sequence). CDR3 bases: TGTGCCAGTGGGTGGGCAGGGGGGAGGAACACTGAAGCTTTCTTT. Encoded protein: CASGWAGGRNTEAFF.

J is TRBJ2-1 and V is TRBV13; D gene ambiguous. Trimming removed 0 bases from V and 3 bases from J, with 6 bases in between. The CDR3 runs to 14 residues. CDR1 PRHDT and CDR2 FYEKMQ come from the germline V gene (reference sequence). DNA of the CDR3: TGTGCCAGCAGCTTAGGGACAATCTACAATGAGCAGTTCTTC. This encodes CASSLGTIYNEQFF.

This chain connects TRBV5-1 to TRBJ2-1; 9 nucleotides agree with TRBD2. This CDR3 region has 14 residues. Germline values: CDR1 SGHRS, CDR2 YFSETQ. The DNA for the CDR3 is TGCGCGAGCGGCGGGGGGGCCGAATCCAATGAGCAGTTCTTC. It codes for CASGGGAESNEQFF.

The chain combines TRBV19 with TRBJ1-5, with a possible D match to TRBD1 (6 bases). Per the germline V gene, CDR1 is LNHDA and CDR2 is SQIVND (reference sequence). V shed 5 bases and J shed 2 bases, with 13 bases lying between them. The CDR3 is 15 residues long. This CDR3 reads CASSPREGGNQPQHF. In DNA, the CDR3 is TGTGCCAGTAGTCCCCGCGAGGGGGGCAATCAGCCCCAGCATTTT.

The V call is TRBV19, the J call TRBJ2-1; 7 bases are shared with TRBD2. The CDR3 is 15 residues long. Germline V gives CDR1 LNHDA, CDR2 SQIVND (reference sequence). V lost 9 bases, J lost 4 bases, and 12 bases stayed unmatched. The CDR3 spells CASEGPGGGYNEQFF. As DNA, the CDR3 is TGTGCCAGCGAGGGGCCGGGGGGAGGATACAATGAGCAGTTCTTC. The entire variable domain, with the rest obtained from reference TRBV19 and TRBJ2-1, is as follows: DGGITQSPKYLFRKEGQNVTLSCEQNLNHDAMYWYRQDPGQGLRLIYYSQIVNDFQKGDIAEGYSVSREKKESFPLTVTSAQKNPTAFYLCASEGPGGGYNEQFFGPGTRLTVL.

This rearrangement joins TRBV19 to TRBJ2-1, with D hard to call. Trimming pared 3 bases from V and 0 bases from J, leaving 6 bases between. The CDR3 runs 14 residues. Germline V CDR1 and CDR2: LNHDA, SQIVND (reference sequence). The DNA for the CDR3 is TGTGCCAGTAGTATTAGCAACTCCTACAATGAGCAGTTCTTC. Translation: CASSISNSYNEQFF.

This clone was counted once. The chain links TRBV7-9 to TRBJ2-1; D is ambiguous. V was pared by 1 base and J by 9 bases, with 7 bases between. Germline CDR1 SEHNR, CDR2 FQNEAQ (reference sequence). CDR3 length equals 12 residues. The CDR3 here is CASSLEELEQFF. The DNA of the CDR3 is TGTGCCAGCAGCTTAGAGGAGCTTGAGCAGTTCTTC.